The 12 T cell receptor beta chains presented below share a single source sample, sequenced in a study of response to subunit inactivated influenza vaccine. Using its own MiXCR run on the RT-PCR reads, TCRdb lists one record per CDR3 protein. The sample consists of around 710,000 distinct CDR3 sequences, around 13% of them appearing once. The sequences come from PBMCs from blood, collected around 14 days before vaccination. These receptors all stem from a man in his forties or fifties who received an inactivated influenza vaccine.

About this clonotype: One junction end disagrees with the germline gene, perhaps due to a read error. The V gene is TRBV3-1, the J gene TRBJ2-1; weak D call: TRBD2 (5 bases). The CDR3 totals 15 residues. Germline V lookup: CDR1 LGHDT, CDR2 YNNKEL (reference sequence). DNA for the CDR3: TGTGCCAGCAGCCAAGATGCGCTAGCCTACAATGAGCAGTGCTTC. Translating it yields CASSQDALAYNEQCF.

This clonotype was seen only a few times. The CDR3 bases are TGTGCCACCAGCAGAGGTCCAGGAATGAACACTGAAGCTTTCTTT. This codes for CATSRGPGMNTEAFF. The chain has TRBV15 and TRBJ1-1; D unclear. The CDR3 totals 15 residues. Germline V gene data show CDR1 as LNHNV and CDR2 as YYDKDF (reference sequence). Trimming shortened V by 1 base and J by 0 bases, and 9 bases separated the two germline ends.

This chain connects TRBV4-2 to TRBJ1-2; D is undetermined. This CDR3 comprises 15 residues. Per germline, CDR1 LGHNA and CDR2 YNFKEQ. V lost 0 bases, J lost 0 bases, and 8 bases lay in between. The CDR3 reads CASSQDSQANYGYTF. CDR3 nucleotides: TGTGCCAGCAGCCAAGATAGTCAAGCTAACTATGGCTACACCTTC.

The V gene is TRBV7-6, the J gene TRBJ2-3; D is possibly TRBD1 (6 bases). With 5 bases removed from V and 0 bases from J, the gap between germline ends came to 21 bases. Germline V lookup: CDR1 SGHVS, CDR2 FNYEAQ. The CDR3 has 18 residues. The DNA for the CDR3 is TGTGCCAGCAGCCGGACAGTCCTTTTGAGTCGTAGCACAGATACGCAGTATTTT. Translation gives CASSRTVLLSRSTDTQYF.

The chain recombines TRBV6-2 or TRBV6-3 with TRBJ2-3; maybe TRBD2 (5 bases). The V end was cut by 2 bases, the J end by 5 bases, with 8 bases between. CDR1 is MNHEY, CDR2 SVGEGT, per germline. CDR3 length: 13 amino acids. The CDR3 DNA follows: TGTGCCAGCAGTTACATGGGGAGAGATACGCAGTATTTT. Amino acids: CASSYMGRDTQYF.

This chain joins TRBV6-1 and TRBJ1-2, with D tentatively TRBD1 (6 bases). Germline CDR1 and CDR2: MNHNS and SASEGT. Trimming took off 8 bases at V and 8 bases at J, with 18 bases between the two ends. The CDR3 consists of 13 residues. The CDR3 here is CASLSDSSMGYTF. CDR3 nucleotides: TGTGCCAGCTTATCGGACAGCTCTATGGGCTACACCTTC.

This clonotype was seen more than once but under ten times. This rearrangement joins TRBV6-5 to TRBJ2-6; D might be TRBD1 (6 bases). From germline, CDR1 is MNHEY and CDR2 SVGAGI. The ends were cut back, 5 bases at V and 4 bases at J, with 12 bases in the middle. This CDR3 is built from 15 residues. The chain's CDR3 is CASSNTGFGANVLTF. The CDR3 DNA reads TGTGCCAGCAGTAACACAGGGTTCGGGGCCAACGTCCTGACTTTC.

The genes are TRBV10-3 and TRBJ2-3; D perhaps matches TRBD1 (6 bases). The CDR3 is 13 residues long. The V end lost 10 bases, the J end lost 4 bases, and 15 bases lay between the germline ends. The germline CDR1 and CDR2 sequences are ENHRY and SYGVKD. Here the CDR3 DNA reads TGTGCCAACCAAGGGGGTATGGCAGATACGCAGTATTTT. Its protein product is CANQGGMADTQYF.

The genes are TRBV27 and TRBJ2-1; D is ambiguous. With 2 bases removed from V and 12 bases from J, the gap between germline ends came to 11 bases. Germline V gene lookup returns CDR1 MNHEY and CDR2 SMNVEV (reference sequence). This CDR3 contains 12 residues. In DNA, the CDR3 is TGTGCCAGCAGTTTACTGGGCTATGGGCAGTTCTTC. Protein: CASSLLGYGQFF.

The rearrangement links TRBV5-6 to TRBJ2-7; D gene unclear. Germline values: CDR1 SGHDT, CDR2 YYEEEE. V shed 2 bases and J shed 2 bases, with 11 bases lying between them. The CDR3 has 14 amino acids. The CDR3 sequence: CASSFLNGPYEQYF. The CDR3, as DNA: TGTGCCAGCAGCTTCCTGAACGGACCCTACGAGCAGTACTTC.

DNA for the CDR3: TGTGCCAGCAGCTCGGGACCGGGGGGATACAATGAGCAGTTCTTC. Amino acid sequence: CASSSGPGGYNEQFF. The chain employs TRBV11-2 and TRBJ2-1; TRBD2 matches 7 bases. Germline V CDR1 and CDR2: SGHAT, FQNNGV. This CDR3 is 15 amino acids long. With 4 bases clipped from V and 4 bases from J, the junction kept 7 bases outside the gene matches.

The chain joins TRBV11-3 to TRBJ2-1, with no clear D. The CDR3 has 13 amino acids. V shed 5 bases and J shed 8 bases, with 13 bases lying between them. Germline V CDR1 and CDR2: SGHNT, YENEEA. The CDR3 coding sequence is TGTGCCAGCAGCCGCGGCCCCGGACATGAGCAGTTCTTC. Amino acids: CASSRGPGHEQFF.